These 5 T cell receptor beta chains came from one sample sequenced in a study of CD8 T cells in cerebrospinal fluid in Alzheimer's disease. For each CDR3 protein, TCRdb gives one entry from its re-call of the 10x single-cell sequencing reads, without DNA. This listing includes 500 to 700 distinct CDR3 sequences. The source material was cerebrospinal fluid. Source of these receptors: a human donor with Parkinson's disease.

The CDR3 region is CASSLDGTRLRETQYF. The chain carries TRBV7-9 and TRBJ2-5; absent DNA, TCRdb's TRBD2 call cannot be checked. Germline CDR1 and CDR2: SEHNR and FQNEAQ (reference sequence). This CDR3 is built from 16 residues.

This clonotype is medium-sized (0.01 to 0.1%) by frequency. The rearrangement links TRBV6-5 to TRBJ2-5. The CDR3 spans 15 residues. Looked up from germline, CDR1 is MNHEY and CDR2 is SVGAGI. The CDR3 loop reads CASSRGLGTQETQYF.

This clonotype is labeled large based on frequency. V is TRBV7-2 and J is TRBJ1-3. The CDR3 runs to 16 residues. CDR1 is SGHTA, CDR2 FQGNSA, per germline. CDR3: CASSLRASISGNTIYF.

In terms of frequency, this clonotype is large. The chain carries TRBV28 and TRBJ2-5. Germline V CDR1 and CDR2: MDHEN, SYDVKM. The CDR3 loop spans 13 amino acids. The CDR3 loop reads CASSLPHQETQYF.

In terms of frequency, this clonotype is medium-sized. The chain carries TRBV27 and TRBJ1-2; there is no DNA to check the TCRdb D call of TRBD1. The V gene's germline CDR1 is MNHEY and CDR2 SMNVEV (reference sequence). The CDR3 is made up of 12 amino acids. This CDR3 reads CATSGPGGDYTF.